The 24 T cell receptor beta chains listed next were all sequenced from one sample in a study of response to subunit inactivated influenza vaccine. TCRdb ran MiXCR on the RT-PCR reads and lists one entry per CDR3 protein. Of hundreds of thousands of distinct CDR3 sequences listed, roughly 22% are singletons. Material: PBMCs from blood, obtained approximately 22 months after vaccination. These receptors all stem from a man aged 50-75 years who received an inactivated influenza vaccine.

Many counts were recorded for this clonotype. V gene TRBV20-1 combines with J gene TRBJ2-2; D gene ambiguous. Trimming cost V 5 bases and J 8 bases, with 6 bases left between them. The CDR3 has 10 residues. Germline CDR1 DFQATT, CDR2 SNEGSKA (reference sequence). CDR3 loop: CSAPDGELFF. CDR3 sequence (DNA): TGCAGTGCTCCGGATGGGGAGCTGTTTTTT.

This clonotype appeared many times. The CDR3 loop is CASSYSGGLLQPQHF. The CDR3 DNA sequence: TGTGCCAGCAGTTACTCAGGGGGATTACTTCAGCCCCAGCATTTT. The chain uses TRBV6-5 and TRBJ1-5; D may be TRBD1 (6 bases). The CDR3 runs 15 residues. Germline V gene data show CDR1 as MNHEY and CDR2 as SVGAGI. V was cut by 0 bases and J by 6 bases, with 12 bases left in between.

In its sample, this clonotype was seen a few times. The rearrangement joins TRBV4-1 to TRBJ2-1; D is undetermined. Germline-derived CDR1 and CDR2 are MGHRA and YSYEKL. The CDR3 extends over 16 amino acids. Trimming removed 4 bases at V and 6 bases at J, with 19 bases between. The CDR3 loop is CASSPYVSTLGNEQFF. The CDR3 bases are TGCGCCAGCAGCCCCTATGTTTCGACCCTGGGCAATGAGCAGTTCTTC.

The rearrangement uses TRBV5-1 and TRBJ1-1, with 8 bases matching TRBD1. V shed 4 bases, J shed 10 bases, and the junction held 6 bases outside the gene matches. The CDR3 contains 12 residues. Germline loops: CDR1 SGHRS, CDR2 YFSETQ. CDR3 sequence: CASSLGQGRAFF. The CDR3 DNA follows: TGCGCCAGCAGCCTAGGACAGGGTCGAGCTTTCTTT.

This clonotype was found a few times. The CDR3 bases are TGTGCCAGCAGGGGGTCCCTTGGTGAAAAACTGTTTTTT. Translation gives CASRGSLGEKLFF. The chain carries TRBV7-9 and TRBJ1-4; D remains unclear. Trimming pared 6 bases from V and 7 bases from J, leaving 12 bases between. In germline, CDR1 is SEHNR, CDR2 FQNEAQ (reference sequence). This CDR3 spans 13 amino acids.

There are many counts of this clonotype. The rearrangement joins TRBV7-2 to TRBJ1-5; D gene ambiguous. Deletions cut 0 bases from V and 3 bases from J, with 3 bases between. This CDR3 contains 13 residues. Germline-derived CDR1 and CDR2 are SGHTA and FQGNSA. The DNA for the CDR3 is TGTGCCAGCAGCTTAGCCATCAATCAGCCCCAGCATTTT. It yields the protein CASSLAINQPQHF. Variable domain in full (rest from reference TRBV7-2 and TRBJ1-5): GAGVSQSPSNKVTEKGKDVELRCDPISGHTALYWYRQSLGQGLEFLIYFQGNSAPDKSGLPSDRFSAERTGGSVSTLTIQRTQQEDSAVYLCASSLAINQPQHFGDGTRLSIL.

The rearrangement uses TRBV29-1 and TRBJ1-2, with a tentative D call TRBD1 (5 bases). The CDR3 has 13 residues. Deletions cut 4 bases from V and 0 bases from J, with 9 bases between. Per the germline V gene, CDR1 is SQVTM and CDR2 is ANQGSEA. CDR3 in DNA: TGCAGCGTTGGGACACCCCCTAACTATGGCTACACCTTC. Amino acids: CSVGTPPNYGYTF.

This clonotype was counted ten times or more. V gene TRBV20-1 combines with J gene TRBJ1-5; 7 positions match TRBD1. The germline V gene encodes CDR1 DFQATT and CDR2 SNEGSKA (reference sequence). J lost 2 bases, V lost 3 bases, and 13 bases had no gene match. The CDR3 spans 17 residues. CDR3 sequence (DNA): TGCAGTGCTAGCAGACATAAACAGGGGTTTGGCAATCAGCCCCAGCATTTT. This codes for CSASRHKQGFGNQPQHF.

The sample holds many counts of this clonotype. This CDR3 is CASSRPGTEAFF. CDR3 sequence (DNA): TGTGCCAGCAGTCGACCAGGCACTGAAGCTTTCTTT. V is TRBV6-5 and J is TRBJ1-1; D remains unclear. The CDR3 extends over 12 amino acids. V shed 5 bases and J shed 4 bases, with 8 bases lying between them. Germline CDR1 reads MNHEY; CDR2 reads SVGAGI.

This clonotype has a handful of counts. The CDR3 DNA reads TGTGCCAGCAGCCAATGGAGTGAGCTAGGCACCGGGGAGCTGTTTTTT. Protein product: CASSQWSELGTGELFF. J is TRBJ2-2 and V is TRBV4-2; D gene unclear. CDR1 is LGHNA and CDR2 is YNFKEQ in the germline V gene. This CDR3 is 16 amino acids long. Deletions cut 2 bases from V and 4 bases from J, with 14 bases between.

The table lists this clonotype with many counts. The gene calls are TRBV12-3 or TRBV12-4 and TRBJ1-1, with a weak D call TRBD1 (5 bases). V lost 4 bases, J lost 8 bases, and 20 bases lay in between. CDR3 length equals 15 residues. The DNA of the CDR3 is TGTGCCAGCAGTTCATTTTTCGGGCAGGGTACAGAAGCTTTCTTT. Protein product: CASSSFFGQGTEAFF.

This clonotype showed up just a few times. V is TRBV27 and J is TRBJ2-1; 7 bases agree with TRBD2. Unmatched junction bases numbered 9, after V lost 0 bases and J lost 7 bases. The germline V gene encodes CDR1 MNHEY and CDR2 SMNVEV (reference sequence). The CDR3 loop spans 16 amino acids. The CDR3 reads CASSLSRPGGFNEQFF. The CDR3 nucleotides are TGTGCCAGCAGTTTATCAAGGCCCGGGGGGTTTAATGAGCAGTTCTTC.

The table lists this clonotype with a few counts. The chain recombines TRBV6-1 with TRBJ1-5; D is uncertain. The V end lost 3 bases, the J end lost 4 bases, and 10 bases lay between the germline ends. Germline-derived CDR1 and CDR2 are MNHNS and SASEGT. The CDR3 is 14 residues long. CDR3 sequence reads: CASSDVGLNQPQHF. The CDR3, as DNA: TGTGCCAGCAGTGATGTGGGCCTAAATCAGCCCCAGCATTTT.

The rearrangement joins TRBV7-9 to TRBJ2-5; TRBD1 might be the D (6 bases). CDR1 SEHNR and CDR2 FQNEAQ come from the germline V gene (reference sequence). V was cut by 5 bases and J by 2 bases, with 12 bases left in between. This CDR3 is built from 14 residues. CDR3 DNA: TGTGCCAGCAGCCCCCCCCAGGGGCAAGAGACCCAGTACTTC. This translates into CASSPPQGQETQYF. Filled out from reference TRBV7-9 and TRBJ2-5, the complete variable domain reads DTGVSQNPRHKITKRGQNVTFRCDPISEHNRLYWYRQTLGQGPEFLTYFQNEAQLEKSRLLSDRFSAERPKGSFSTLEIQRTEQGDSAMYLCASSPPQGQETQYFGPGTRLLVL.

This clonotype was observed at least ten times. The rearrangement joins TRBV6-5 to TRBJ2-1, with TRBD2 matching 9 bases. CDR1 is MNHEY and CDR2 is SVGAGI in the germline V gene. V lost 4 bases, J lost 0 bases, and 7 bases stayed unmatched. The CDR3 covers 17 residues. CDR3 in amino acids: CASSSRSGGYSYNEQFF. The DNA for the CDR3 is TGTGCCAGCAGTTCAAGAAGCGGGGGGTACTCCTACAATGAGCAGTTCTTC.

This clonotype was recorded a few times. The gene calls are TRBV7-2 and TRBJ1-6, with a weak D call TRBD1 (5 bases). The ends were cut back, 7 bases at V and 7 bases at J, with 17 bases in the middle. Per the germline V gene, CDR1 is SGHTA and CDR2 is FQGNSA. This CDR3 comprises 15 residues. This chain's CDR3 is CASTPGAGMNSPLHF. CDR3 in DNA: TGTGCCAGCACCCCCGGGGCAGGGATGAATTCACCCCTCCACTTT.

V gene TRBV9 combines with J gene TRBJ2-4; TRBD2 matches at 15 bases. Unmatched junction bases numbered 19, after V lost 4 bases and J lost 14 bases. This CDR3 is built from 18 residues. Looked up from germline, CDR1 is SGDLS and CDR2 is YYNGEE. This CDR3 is CASSPKGLAGGPITNKYF. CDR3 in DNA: TGTGCCAGCAGCCCTAAGGGACTAGCGGGGGGCCCGATTACAAATAAGTACTTC.

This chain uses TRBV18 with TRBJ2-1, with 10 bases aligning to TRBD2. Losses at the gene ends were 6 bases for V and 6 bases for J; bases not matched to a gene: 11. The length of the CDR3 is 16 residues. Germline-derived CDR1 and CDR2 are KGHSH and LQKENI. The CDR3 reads CASSPSLAGAGNEQFF. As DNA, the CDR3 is TGTGCCAGCTCGCCTTCTCTAGCGGGGGCCGGCAATGAGCAGTTCTTC.

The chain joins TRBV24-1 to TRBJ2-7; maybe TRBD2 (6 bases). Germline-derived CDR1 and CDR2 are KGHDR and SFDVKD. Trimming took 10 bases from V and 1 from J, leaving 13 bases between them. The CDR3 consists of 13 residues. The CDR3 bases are TGTGCCACTTTGGCCGGGAGATCCTACGAGCAGTACTTC. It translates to CATLAGRSYEQYF.

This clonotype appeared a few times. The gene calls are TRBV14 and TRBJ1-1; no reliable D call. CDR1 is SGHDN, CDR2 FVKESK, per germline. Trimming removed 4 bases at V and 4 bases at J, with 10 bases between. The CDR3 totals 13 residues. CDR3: CASSPAGFTEAFF. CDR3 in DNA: TGTGCCAGCAGCCCAGCAGGATTCACTGAAGCTTTCTTT.

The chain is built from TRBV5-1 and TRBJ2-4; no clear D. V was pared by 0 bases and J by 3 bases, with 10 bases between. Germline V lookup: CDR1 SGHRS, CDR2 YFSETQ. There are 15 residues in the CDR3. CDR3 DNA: TGCGCCAGCAGCTTGGACCAGCCCGGCAAAAACATTCAGTACTTC. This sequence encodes CASSLDQPGKNIQYF.

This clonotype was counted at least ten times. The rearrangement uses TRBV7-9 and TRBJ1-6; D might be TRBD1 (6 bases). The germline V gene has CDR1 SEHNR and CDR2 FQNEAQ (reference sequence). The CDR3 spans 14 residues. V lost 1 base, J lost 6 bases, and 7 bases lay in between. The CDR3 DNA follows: TGTGCCAGCAGCTTAGACAGGGTTAATTCACCCCTCCACTTT. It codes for CASSLDRVNSPLHF.

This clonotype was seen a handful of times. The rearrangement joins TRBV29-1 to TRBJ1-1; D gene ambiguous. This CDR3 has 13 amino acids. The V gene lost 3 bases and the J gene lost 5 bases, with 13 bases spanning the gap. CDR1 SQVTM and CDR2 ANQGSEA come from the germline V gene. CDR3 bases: TGCAGCGTTGACGCCCTCGGGGTGACTGAAGCTTTCTTT. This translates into CSVDALGVTEAFF.

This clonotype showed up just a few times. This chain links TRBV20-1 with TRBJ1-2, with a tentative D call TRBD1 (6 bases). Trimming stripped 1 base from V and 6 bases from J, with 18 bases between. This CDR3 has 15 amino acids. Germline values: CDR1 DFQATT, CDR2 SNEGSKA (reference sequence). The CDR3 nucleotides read TGCAGTGCTAGAGGTTGGGCGGGGGCAGAAGATGGCTACACCTTC. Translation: CSARGWAGAEDGYTF.